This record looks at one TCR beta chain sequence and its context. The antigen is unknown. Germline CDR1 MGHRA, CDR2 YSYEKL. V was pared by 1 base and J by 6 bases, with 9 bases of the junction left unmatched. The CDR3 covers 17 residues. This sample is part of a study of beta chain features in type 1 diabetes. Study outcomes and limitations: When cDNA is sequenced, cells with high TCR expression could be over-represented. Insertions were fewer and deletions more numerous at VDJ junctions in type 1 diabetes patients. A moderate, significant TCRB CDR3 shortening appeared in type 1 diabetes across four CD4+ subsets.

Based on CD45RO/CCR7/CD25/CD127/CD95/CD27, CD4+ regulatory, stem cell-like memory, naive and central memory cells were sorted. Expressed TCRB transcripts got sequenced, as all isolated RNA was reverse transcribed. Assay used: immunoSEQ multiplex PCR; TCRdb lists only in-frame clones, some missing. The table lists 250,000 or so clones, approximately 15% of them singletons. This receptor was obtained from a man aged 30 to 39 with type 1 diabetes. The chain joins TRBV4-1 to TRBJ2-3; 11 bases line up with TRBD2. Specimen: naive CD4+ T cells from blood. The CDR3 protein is CASSQGFSGGARDTQYF. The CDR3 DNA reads TGCGCCAGCAGCCAAGGGTTTAGCGGGGGGGCTCGGGATACGCAGTATTTT.